The 16 T cell receptor beta chains below were found in one sample sequenced in a study of blood T cells in healthy people across ages. Then a second PCR, running about 6 to 11 cycles, was carried out with a sample-barcoded 5' primer and a J-beta primer mix. TCRdb re-called the 5' RACE reads with MiXCR, one entry per CDR3 protein. The sample shows around 750,000 distinct CDR3 sequences, approximately 55% of them seen only once. The sample comprised blood. These receptors were taken from a man older than 75 in good health.

This CDR3 reads CATSHPGDPYEQYF. CDR3 nucleotide sequence: TGTGCCACCTCGCACCCCGGCGACCCCTACGAGCAGTACTTC. The gene calls are TRBV14 and TRBJ2-1; D ambiguous. The end of the DNA is better explained by TRBJ2-7, so the J call may be wrong. The V gene's germline CDR1 is SGHDN and CDR2 FVKESK. The CDR3 runs to 14 residues.

This clonotype was observed a handful of times. The chain combines TRBV20-1 with TRBJ2-3; D is undetermined. Per germline, CDR1 DFQATT and CDR2 SNEGSKA (reference sequence). Trimming removed 4 bases from V and 0 bases from J, with 8 bases in between. This CDR3 contains 13 residues. DNA of the CDR3: TGCAGTGCTACTCAGACTAGCACAGATACGCAGTATTTT. Amino acids: CSATQTSTDTQYF.

The rearrangement links TRBV28 to TRBJ2-3, with D possibly being TRBD1 or TRBD2 (5 bases each). The V and J ends lost 5 bases and 5 bases respectively, with 14 bases between them. Germline lookup yields CDR1 MDHEN and CDR2 SYDVKM. CDR3 size: 14 residues. CDR3 region: CASSGGVGEDTQYF. CDR3 bases: TGTGCCAGCAGTGGGGGAGTCGGTGAAGATACGCAGTATTTT.

This sequence joins TRBV20-1 and TRBJ2-4; tentative D call: TRBD2 (7 bases). The germline gives CDR1 DFQATT, CDR2 SNEGSKA (reference sequence). This CDR3 comprises 16 residues. V was cut by 3 bases and J by 4 bases, with 19 bases left in between. The CDR3 here is CSARDPGRDKKNIQYF. DNA of the CDR3: TGCAGTGCTAGGGACCCGGGGAGGGACAAAAAAAACATTCAGTACTTC.

The chain couples TRBV20-1 to TRBJ2-5; no definite D call. V was cut by 2 bases and J by 5 bases, with 6 bases left in between. The CDR3 spans 11 residues. Germline V gene sequence: CDR1 DFQATT, CDR2 SNEGSKA (reference sequence). The CDR3 protein is CSARLPETQYF. For the CDR3, the DNA is TGCAGTGCTAGATTGCCGGAGACCCAGTACTTC.

V is TRBV29-1 and J is TRBJ1-2; TRBD1 matches 8 bases. V lost 6 bases to trimming and J lost 6 bases; unmatched junction nucleotides: 6. The CDR3 length is 12 residues. Germline assignment: CDR1 SQVTM and CDR2 ANQGSEA. CDR3 bases: TGCAGCGTCCACAGGGGGAGGAATGGCTACACCTTC. The encoded protein is CSVHRGRNGYTF. Complete variable domain (other parts from reference TRBV29-1 and TRBJ1-2): SAVISQKPSRDICQRGTSLTIQCQVDSQVTMMFWYRQQPGQSLTLIATANQGSEATYESGFVIDKFPISRPNLTFSTLTVSNMSPEDSSIYLCSVHRGRNGYTFGSGTRLTVV.

V usage is TRBV20-1 and J usage is TRBJ2-1, with TRBD2 matching over 7 bases. V shed 5 bases and J 8 bases; nucleotides not matched to a gene: 15. The CDR3 runs 15 residues. Germline lookup yields CDR1 DFQATT and CDR2 SNEGSKA (reference sequence). DNA for the CDR3: TGCAGTGCTCCCCCCCTGCGCGGGAGCAAGGATGAGCAGTTCTTC. Encoded protein: CSAPPLRGSKDEQFF.

A few counts support this clonotype. The chain uses TRBV3-1 and TRBJ2-7; 9 nucleotides match TRBD2. The J call may be wrong; the DNA end is better matched by TRBJ2-5. CDR3 length equals 14 residues. The germline V gene encodes CDR1 LGHDT and CDR2 YNNKEL (reference sequence). The CDR3 is CASSHWREGETQYF. The CDR3 nucleotides read TGTGCCAGCAGCCACTGGCGGGAGGGTGAGACCCAGTACTTC.

J is TRBJ2-3 and V is TRBV20-1; 7 bases align to TRBD1. Germline loops: CDR1 DFQATT, CDR2 SNEGSKA (reference sequence). V was pared by 5 bases and J by 1 base, with 9 bases of the junction left unmatched. CDR3 length: 15 residues. The CDR3 is CSAPDGGQGTDTQYF. CDR3 coding DNA: TGCAGTGCTCCTGACGGAGGACAGGGCACAGATACGCAGTATTTT.

The CDR3 sequence is CASSFGGSNSYEQYF. The CDR3 coding sequence is TGCGCCAGCAGCTTCGGCGGGAGCAACTCCTACGAGCAGTACTTC. The V and J genes are TRBV5-1 and TRBJ2-4; 7 bases are a match to TRBD2. The assigned J gene may be wrong: the sequence end matches TRBJ2-7 better. Germline CDR1 reads SGHRS; CDR2 reads YFSETQ. The CDR3 is made up of 15 amino acids.

CDR3 amino acids: CSARAPGRQETQYF. CDR3 nucleotides: TGCAGTGCTAGAGCGCCGGGCCGACAAGAGACCCAGTACTTC. The chain employs TRBV20-1 and TRBJ2-5; D call uncertain. CDR1 is DFQATT, CDR2 SNEGSKA, per germline (reference sequence). The CDR3 contains 14 residues. V dropped 1 base and J dropped 2 bases, with 11 bases sitting between them.

This clonotype was counted only a few times. The rearrangement uses TRBV12-3 or TRBV12-4 and TRBJ1-1; no firm D call. V shed 1 base and J shed 3 bases, with 6 bases lying between them. The CDR3 covers 13 residues. CDR3 residues: CASSLDPYTEAFF. DNA of the CDR3: TGTGCCAGCAGTTTAGATCCGTACACTGAAGCTTTCTTT.

This chain links TRBV7-2 with TRBJ2-7; D is ambiguous. Germline-derived CDR1 and CDR2 are SGHTA and FQGNSA. This CDR3 is 15 amino acids long. Trimming removed 0 bases from V and 0 bases from J, with 9 bases in between. In DNA form, the CDR3 reads TGTGCCAGCAGCTTAGCCTCTAGAGGCTCCTACGAGCAGTACTTC. Amino acids: CASSLASRGSYEQYF.

This chain connects TRBV11-3 to TRBJ2-1, with D possibly TRBD1 on 7 matching bases. Between the trimmed V and J ends, which lost 5 bases and 2 bases, there was a span of 16 bases. Germline assignment: CDR1 SGHNT and CDR2 YENEEA. The CDR3 loop spans 16 amino acids. The CDR3 DNA is TGTGCCAGCAGCCACCAGGGGGGAGAGGCCTACAATGAGCAGTTCTTC. Translation: CASSHQGGEAYNEQFF.

The V gene is TRBV29-1, the J gene TRBJ1-2; tentative D call: TRBD1 (6 bases). The V and J ends lost 4 bases and 5 bases respectively, with 20 bases between them. The CDR3 consists of 15 residues. CDR1 is SQVTM and CDR2 is ANQGSEA in the germline V gene. The CDR3 reads CSVGVGGPGAYGYTF. The CDR3 bases are TGCAGCGTTGGAGTAGGGGGACCCGGGGCGTATGGCTACACCTTC. Drawing the rest from reference TRBV29-1 and TRBJ1-2, the complete variable domain is SAVISQKPSRDICQRGTSLTIQCQVDSQVTMMFWYRQQPGQSLTLIATANQGSEATYESGFVIDKFPISRPNLTFSTLTVSNMSPEDSSIYLCSVGVGGPGAYGYTFGSGTRLTVV.

The chain links TRBV7-9 to TRBJ2-3, with D tentatively TRBD2 (5 bases). V lost 4 bases, J lost 1 base, and 15 bases lay in between. CDR3 length equals 16 residues. The V gene's germline CDR1 is SEHNR and CDR2 FQNEAQ (reference sequence). The CDR3 region is CASSSRTLEGTDTQYF. The DNA of the CDR3 is TGTGCCAGCAGCTCCCGGACCCTGGAGGGCACAGATACGCAGTATTTT.